This T cell receptor beta chain was recorded in a study of T cell responses to AZD1222 COVID-19 vaccine. Generated by immunoSEQ multiplex PCR, the TCRdb table keeps only in-frame clones and is missing some. The table shows 100,000 to 150,000 clones, with 90% occurring only once. This CDR3 spans 14 amino acids. The ends lost 6 bases at V and 4 bases at J; junction bases unmatched: 7. Germline CDR1 SGHTA, CDR2 FQGNSA. Comments on this clone: What it binds is not known.

Study results and limitations: Of spike-specific TCRs, nearly half reportedly target regions left unmutated in variants. Sampling captured repertoires only after the peak T cell response.

The V call is TRBV7-2, the J call TRBJ1-2; TRBD1 matches 8 bases. The origin of this receptor is an adult in good health. The source material was peripheral blood, sampled on day 0 of AZD1222 vaccination. The DNA of the CDR3 is TGTGCCAGCAGACCGACAGGGGCCCCCTATGGCTACACCTTC. Protein product: CASRPTGAPYGYTF.